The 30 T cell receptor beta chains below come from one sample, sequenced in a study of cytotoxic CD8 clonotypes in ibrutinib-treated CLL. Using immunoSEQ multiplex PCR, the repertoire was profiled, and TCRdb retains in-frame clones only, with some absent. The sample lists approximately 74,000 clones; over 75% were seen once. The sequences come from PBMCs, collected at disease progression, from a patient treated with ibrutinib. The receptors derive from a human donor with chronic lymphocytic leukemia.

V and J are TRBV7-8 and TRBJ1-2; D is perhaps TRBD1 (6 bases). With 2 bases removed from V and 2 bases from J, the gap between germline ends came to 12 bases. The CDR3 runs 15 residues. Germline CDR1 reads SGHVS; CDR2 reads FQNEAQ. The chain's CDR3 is CASSLITGSNYGYTF. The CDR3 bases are TGTGCCAGCAGCTTAATCACAGGGTCCAACTATGGCTACACCTTC.

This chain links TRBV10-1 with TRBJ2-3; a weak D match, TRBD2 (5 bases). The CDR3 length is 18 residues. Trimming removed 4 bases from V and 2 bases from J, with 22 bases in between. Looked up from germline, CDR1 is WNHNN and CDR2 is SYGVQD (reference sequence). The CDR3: CASSGPRSGNTHTDTQYF. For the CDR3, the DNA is TGCGCCAGCAGTGGCCCACGCTCGGGGAATACCCACACAGATACGCAGTATTTT.

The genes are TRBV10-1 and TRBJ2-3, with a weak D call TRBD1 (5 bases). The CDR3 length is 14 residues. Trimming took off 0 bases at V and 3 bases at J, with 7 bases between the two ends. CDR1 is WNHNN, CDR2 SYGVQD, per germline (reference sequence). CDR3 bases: TGCGCCAGCAGTGAGTCTCAGGGTACAGATACGCAGTATTTT. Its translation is CASSESQGTDTQYF.

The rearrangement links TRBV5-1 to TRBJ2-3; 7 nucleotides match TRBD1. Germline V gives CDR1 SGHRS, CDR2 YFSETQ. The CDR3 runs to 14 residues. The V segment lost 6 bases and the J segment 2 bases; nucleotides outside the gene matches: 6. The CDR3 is CASKTGFITDTQYF. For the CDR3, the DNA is TGCGCCAGCAAGACAGGGTTCATCACAGATACGCAGTATTTT.

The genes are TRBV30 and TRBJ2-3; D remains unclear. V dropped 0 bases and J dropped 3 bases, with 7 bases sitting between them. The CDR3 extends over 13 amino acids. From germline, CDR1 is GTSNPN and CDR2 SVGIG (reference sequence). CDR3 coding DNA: TGTGCCTGGAGTGTACTGAGTACAGATACGCAGTATTTT. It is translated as CAWSVLSTDTQYF.

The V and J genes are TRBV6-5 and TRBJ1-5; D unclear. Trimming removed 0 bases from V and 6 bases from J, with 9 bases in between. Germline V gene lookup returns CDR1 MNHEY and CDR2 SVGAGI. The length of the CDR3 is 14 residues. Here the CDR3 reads CASSYSRAAQPQHF. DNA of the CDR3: TGTGCCAGCAGTTACTCAAGGGCAGCTCAGCCCCAGCATTTT.

CDR3 coding DNA: TGTGCCTGGAGTTTGGGGGGTCTCAGGGCAGATACGCAGTATTTT. Translated: CAWSLGGLRADTQYF. The gene calls are TRBV30 and TRBJ2-3; a possible D gene is TRBD2 (6 bases). The CDR3 loop spans 15 amino acids. Germline CDR1 reads GTSNPN; CDR2 reads SVGIG (reference sequence). Trimming took off 2 bases at V and 4 bases at J, with 16 bases between the two ends.

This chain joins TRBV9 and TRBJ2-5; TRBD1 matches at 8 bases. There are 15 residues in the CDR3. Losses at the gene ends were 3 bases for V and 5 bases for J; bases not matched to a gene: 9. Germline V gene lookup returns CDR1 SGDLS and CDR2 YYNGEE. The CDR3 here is CASSETGAARETQYF. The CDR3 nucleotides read TGTGCCAGCAGCGAGACAGGGGCCGCCCGTGAGACCCAGTACTTC.

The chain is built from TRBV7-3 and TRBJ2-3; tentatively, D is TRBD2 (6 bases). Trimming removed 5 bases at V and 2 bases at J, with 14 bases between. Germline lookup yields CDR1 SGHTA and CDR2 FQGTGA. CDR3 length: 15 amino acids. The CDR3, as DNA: TGTGCCAGCAGCCCAATGGGACTTGTCACAGATACGCAGTATTTT. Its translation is CASSPMGLVTDTQYF.

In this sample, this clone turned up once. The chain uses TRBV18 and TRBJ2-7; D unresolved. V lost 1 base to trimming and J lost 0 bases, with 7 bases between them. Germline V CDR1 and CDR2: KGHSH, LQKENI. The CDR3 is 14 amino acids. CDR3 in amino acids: CASSPLQSSYEQYF. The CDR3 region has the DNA TGTGCCAGCTCACCACTTCAGAGCTCCTACGAGCAGTACTTC.

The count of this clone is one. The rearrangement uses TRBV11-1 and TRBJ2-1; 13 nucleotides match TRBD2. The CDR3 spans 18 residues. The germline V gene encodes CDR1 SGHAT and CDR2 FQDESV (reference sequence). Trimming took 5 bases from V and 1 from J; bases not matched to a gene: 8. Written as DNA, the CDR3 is TGTGCCAGCAGCACACGGACTAGCGGGAGTGGGTCCTACAATGAGCAGTTCTTC. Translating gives CASSTRTSGSGSYNEQFF.

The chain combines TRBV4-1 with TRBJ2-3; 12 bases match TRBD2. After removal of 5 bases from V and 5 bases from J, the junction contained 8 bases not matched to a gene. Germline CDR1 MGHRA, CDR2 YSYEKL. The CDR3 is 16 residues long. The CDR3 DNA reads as TGCGCCAGCAGCTCCCGACTAGCGGGGGTGGTAGATACGCAGTATTTT. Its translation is CASSSRLAGVVDTQYF.

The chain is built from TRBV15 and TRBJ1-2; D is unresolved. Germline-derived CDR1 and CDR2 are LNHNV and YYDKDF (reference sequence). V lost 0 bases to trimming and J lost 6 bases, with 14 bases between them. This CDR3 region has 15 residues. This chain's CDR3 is CATSRDSPSLHGYTF. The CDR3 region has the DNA TGTGCCACCAGCAGAGATTCTCCAAGCTTACATGGCTACACCTTC.

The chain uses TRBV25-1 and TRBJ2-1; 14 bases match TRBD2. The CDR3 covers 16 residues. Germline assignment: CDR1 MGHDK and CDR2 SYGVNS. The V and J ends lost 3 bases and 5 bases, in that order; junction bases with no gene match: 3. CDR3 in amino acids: CASSDATSGRDNEQFF. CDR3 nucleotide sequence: TGTGCCAGCAGTGATGCGACTAGCGGGAGGGACAATGAGCAGTTCTTC.

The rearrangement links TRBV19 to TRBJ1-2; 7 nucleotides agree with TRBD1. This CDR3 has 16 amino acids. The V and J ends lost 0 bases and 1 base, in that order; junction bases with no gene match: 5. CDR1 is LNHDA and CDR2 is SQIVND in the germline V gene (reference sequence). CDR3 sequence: CASSIDRQGLNYGYTF. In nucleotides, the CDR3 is TGTGCCAGTAGTATAGACCGACAGGGACTTAACTATGGCTACACCTTC.

CDR3 loop: CASSFWGRGRRDTQYF. Here the CDR3 DNA reads TGTGCCAGCAGTTTTTGGGGGAGGGGAAGAAGGGATACGCAGTATTTT. V usage is TRBV28 and J usage is TRBJ2-3; 7 bases line up with TRBD2. The V gene's germline CDR1 is MDHEN and CDR2 SYDVKM. V shed 3 bases and J 6 bases; nucleotides not matched to a gene: 12. The CDR3 has 16 residues.

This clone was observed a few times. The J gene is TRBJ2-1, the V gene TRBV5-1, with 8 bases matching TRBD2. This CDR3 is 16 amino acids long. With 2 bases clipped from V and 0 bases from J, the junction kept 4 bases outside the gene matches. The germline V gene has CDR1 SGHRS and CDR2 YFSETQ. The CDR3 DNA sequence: TGCGCCAGCAGCTTCCTTGGACTAGCCTCCTACAATGAGCAGTTCTTC. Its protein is CASSFLGLASYNEQFF.

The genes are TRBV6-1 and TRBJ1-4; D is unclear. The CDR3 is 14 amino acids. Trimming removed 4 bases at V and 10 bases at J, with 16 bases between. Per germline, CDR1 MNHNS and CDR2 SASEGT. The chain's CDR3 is CASSASGGNGKLFF. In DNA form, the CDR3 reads TGTGCCAGCAGTGCCTCCGGAGGGAACGGAAAACTGTTTTTT.

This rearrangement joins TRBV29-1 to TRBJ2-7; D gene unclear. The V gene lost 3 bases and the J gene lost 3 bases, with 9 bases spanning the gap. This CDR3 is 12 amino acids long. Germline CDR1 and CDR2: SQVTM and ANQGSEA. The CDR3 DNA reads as TGCAGCGTTGAGGGTAACCTCTACGAGCAGTACTTC. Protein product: CSVEGNLYEQYF.

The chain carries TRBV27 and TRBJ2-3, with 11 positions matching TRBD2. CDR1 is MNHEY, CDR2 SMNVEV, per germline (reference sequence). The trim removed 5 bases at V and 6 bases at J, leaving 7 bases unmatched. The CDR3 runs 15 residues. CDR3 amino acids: CASSQGLAGYDTQYF. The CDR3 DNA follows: TGTGCCAGCAGTCAAGGACTAGCGGGTTACGATACGCAGTATTTT.

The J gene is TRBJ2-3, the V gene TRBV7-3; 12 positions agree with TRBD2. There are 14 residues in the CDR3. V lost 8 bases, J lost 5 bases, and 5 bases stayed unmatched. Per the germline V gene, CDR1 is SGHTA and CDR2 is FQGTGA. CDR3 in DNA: TGTGCCAGCCGACTAGCGGGAGTTGGAGATACGCAGTATTTT. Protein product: CASRLAGVGDTQYF.

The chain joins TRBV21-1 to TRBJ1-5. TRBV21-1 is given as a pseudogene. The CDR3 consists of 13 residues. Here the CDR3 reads CALHRKSNQPQHF. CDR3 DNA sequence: TGTGCCCTCCATCGCAAGTCCAATCAGCCCCAGCATTTT.

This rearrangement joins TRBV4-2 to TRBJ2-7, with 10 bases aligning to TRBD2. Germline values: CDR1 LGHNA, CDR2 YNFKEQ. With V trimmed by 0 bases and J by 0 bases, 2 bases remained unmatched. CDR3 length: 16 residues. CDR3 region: CASSQEASGSSYEQYF. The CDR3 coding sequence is TGTGCCAGCAGCCAAGAAGCTAGCGGGAGCTCCTACGAGCAGTACTTC.

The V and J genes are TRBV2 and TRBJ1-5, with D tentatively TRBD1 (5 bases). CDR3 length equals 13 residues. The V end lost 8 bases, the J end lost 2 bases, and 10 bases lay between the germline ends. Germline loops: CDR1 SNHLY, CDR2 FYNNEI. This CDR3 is CASQRGRNQPQHF. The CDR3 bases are TGTGCCAGCCAGCGGGGCCGCAATCAGCCCCAGCATTTT.

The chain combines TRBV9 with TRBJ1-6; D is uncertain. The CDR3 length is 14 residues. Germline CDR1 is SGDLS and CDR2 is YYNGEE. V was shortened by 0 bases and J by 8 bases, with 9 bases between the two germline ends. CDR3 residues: CASSVGVRYSPLHF. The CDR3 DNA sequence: TGTGCCAGCAGCGTAGGAGTTCGTTATTCACCCCTCCACTTT.

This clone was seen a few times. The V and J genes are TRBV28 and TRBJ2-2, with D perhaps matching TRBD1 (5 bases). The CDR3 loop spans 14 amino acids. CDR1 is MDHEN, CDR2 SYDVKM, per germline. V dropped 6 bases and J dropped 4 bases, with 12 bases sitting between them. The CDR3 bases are TGTGCCAGCAGATCACAGGATTTCACCGGGGAGCTGTTTTTT. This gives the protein CASRSQDFTGELFF.

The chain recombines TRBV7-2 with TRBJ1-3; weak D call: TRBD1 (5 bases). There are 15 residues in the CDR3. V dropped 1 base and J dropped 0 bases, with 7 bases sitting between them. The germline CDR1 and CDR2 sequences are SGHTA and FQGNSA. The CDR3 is CASSLGDSSGNTIYF. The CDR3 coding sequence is TGTGCCAGCAGCTTAGGTGACAGCTCTGGAAACACCATATATTTT. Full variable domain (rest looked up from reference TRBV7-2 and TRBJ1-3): GAGVSQSPSNKVTEKGKDVELRCDPISGHTALYWYRQSLGQGLEFLIYFQGNSAPDKSGLPSDRFSAERTGGSVSTLTIQRTQQEDSAVYLCASSLGDSSGNTIYFGEGSWLTVV.

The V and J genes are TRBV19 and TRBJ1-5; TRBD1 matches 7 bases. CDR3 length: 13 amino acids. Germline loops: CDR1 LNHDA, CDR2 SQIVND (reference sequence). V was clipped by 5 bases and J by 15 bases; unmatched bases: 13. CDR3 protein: CASSDRVPPELHF. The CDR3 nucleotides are TGTGCCAGTAGTGACAGGGTTCCCCCGGAGTTGCATTTT.

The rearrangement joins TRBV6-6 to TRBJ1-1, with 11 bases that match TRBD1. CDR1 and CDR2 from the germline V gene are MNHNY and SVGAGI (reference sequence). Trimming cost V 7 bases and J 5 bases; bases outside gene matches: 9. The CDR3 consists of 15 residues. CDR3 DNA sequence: TGTGCCAGCAATAAGGGACAGGGGGGCCGAACTGAAGCTTTCTTT. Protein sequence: CASNKGQGGRTEAFF.

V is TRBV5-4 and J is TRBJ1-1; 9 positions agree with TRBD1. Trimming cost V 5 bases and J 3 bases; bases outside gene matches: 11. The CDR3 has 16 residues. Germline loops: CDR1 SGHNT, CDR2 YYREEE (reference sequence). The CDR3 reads CASSPGTGMGYTEAFF. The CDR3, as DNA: TGTGCCAGCAGTCCCGGGACAGGGATGGGGTACACTGAAGCTTTCTTT.